Listed here is a single T cell receptor beta chain. Its antigen is not known. Assay used: immunoSEQ multiplex PCR; TCRdb lists only in-frame clones, some missing. The sample carries fewer than 95,000 clones, 84% recorded once. The record originates from a study of PD-L1 blockade in urothelial cancer. About the research overall: Per blood sample, T cells had a median of roughly 140,000. General study points: Pretreatment peripheral blood TCR clonality that fell below the median predicted better survival among the patients studied.

The CDR3 extends over 18 amino acids. V lost 4 bases, J lost 0 bases, and 22 bases lay in between. Germline V gene lookup returns CDR1 MNHEY and CDR2 SMNVEV (reference sequence). The time point was: pretreatment peripheral blood. Locally advanced or metastatic urothelial carcinoma was present in patients. V usage is TRBV27 and J usage is TRBJ2-7; the D gene is possibly TRBD1 (6 bases). The clonotype comes from a man in his fifties or sixties with urothelial cancer. The material sequenced was PBMCs, taken around atezolizumab (anti-PD-L1) treatment. DNA for the CDR3: TGTGCCAGCAGTTCAAACTACCCCTCGGGACACTTCTCCTACGAGCAGTACTTC. Protein: CASSSNYPSGHFSYEQYF.